The 28 T cell receptor beta chains below were found in one sample sequenced in a study of blood T cell repertoires in COVID-19. The repertoire was sequenced with immunoSEQ multiplex PCR; TCRdb's copy has only in-frame clones and lacks some. The repertoire holds 350,000 to 550,000 clones, with approximately 92% as singletons. Sequencing was done on a sample of PBMCs or T cells enriched from blood (not recorded which). The source is a man aged 25 to 45 who had recovered from COVID-19.

The V gene is TRBV11-2, the J gene TRBJ2-7; D remains unclear. The germline V and J ends were trimmed by 1 base and 6 bases, with 7 bases remaining between them. CDR3 size: 12 residues. Germline values: CDR1 SGHAT, CDR2 FQNNGV. The CDR3 loop reads CASSLGESEQYF. The DNA for the CDR3 is TGTGCCAGCAGCTTAGGAGAGAGCGAGCAGTACTTC.

The chain links TRBV30 to TRBJ1-2; the D gene is possibly TRBD1 (5 bases). The germline V gene encodes CDR1 GTSNPN and CDR2 SVGIG (reference sequence). Trimming shortened V by 4 bases and J by 8 bases, and 17 bases separated the two germline ends. The CDR3 length is 13 residues. The CDR3 DNA reads as TGTGCCTGGACATTCGGGGGAATGGGGGGCTACACCTTC. As protein: CAWTFGGMGGYTF.

V gene TRBV28 combines with J gene TRBJ2-1; TRBD1 matches at 9 bases. After removal of 6 bases from V and 8 bases from J, the junction contained 11 bases not matched to a gene. The length of the CDR3 is 15 residues. The V gene's germline CDR1 is MDHEN and CDR2 SYDVKM. The CDR3 spells CASSLQGAWDDEQFF. CDR3 nucleotide sequence: TGTGCCAGCAGCCTACAGGGGGCGTGGGACGATGAGCAGTTCTTC.

CDR3 protein: CASSGGTGGEQYF. The CDR3 coding sequence is TGTGCCAGCAGTGGAGGGACAGGCGGCGAGCAGTACTTC. This chain links TRBV2 with TRBJ2-7; 8 bases align to TRBD1. This CDR3 is 13 amino acids long. V shed 4 bases, J shed 6 bases, and the junction held 5 bases outside the gene matches. CDR1 and CDR2 (germline): SNHLY, FYNNEI. Drawing the rest from reference TRBV2 and TRBJ2-7, the complete variable domain is EPEVTQTPSHQVTQMGQEVILRCVPISNHLYFYWYRQILGQKVEFLVSFYNNEISEKSEIFDDQFSVERPDGSNFTLKIRSTKLEDSAMYFCASSGGTGGEQYFGPGTRLTVT.

The chain joins TRBV2 to TRBJ1-1; tentatively, D is TRBD1 (6 bases). Germline CDR1 and CDR2: SNHLY and FYNNEI. V shed 3 bases and J shed 6 bases, with 17 bases lying between them. This CDR3 spans 15 amino acids. CDR3 amino acids: CASSEISGARSEAFF. In nucleotides, the CDR3 is TGTGCCAGCAGTGAGATCTCAGGGGCTCGGTCTGAAGCTTTCTTT.

The chain couples TRBV29-1 to TRBJ2-3; no reliable D call. CDR1 SQVTM and CDR2 ANQGSEA come from the germline V gene. This CDR3 contains 13 residues. V was clipped by 5 bases and J by 2 bases, with 11 bases between them. CDR3 bases: TGCAGCGTTCTTCCCACAGCCACAGATACGCAGTATTTT. Its translation is CSVLPTATDTQYF.

This clone was counted a few times. This chain joins TRBV5-1 and TRBJ2-5; 11 bases agree with TRBD2. The CDR3 has 16 residues. Unmatched junction bases numbered 7, after V lost 4 bases and J lost 2 bases. Germline lookup yields CDR1 SGHRS and CDR2 YFSETQ. The CDR3 here is CASSARLAGRQETQYF. CDR3 nucleotides: TGCGCCAGCAGCGCAAGACTAGCGGGAAGGCAAGAGACCCAGTACTTC.

V and J are TRBV2 and TRBJ2-5; the match to TRBD2 covers 7 bases. Germline CDR1 and CDR2: SNHLY and FYNNEI. The trim removed 4 bases at V and 5 bases at J, leaving 7 bases unmatched. This CDR3 spans 14 amino acids. Here the CDR3 reads CASSVGGGPETQYF. The CDR3 DNA follows: TGTGCCAGCAGTGTCGGGGGAGGGCCGGAGACCCAGTACTTC. The full variable domain, rest sourced from reference TRBV2 and TRBJ2-5, is EPEVTQTPSHQVTQMGQEVILRCVPISNHLYFYWYRQILGQKVEFLVSFYNNEISEKSEIFDDQFSVERPDGSNFTLKIRSTKLEDSAMYFCASSVGGGPETQYFGPGTRLLVL.

The rearrangement joins TRBV7-8 to TRBJ1-1; weak D call: TRBD1 (6 bases). Germline CDR1 and CDR2: SGHVS and FQNEAQ. V gave up 5 bases and J gave up 4 bases, with 14 bases separating them. The CDR3 spans 14 residues. The DNA of the CDR3 is TGTGCCAGCAGCCAACAGGGAGGGATCACTGAAGCTTTCTTT. Its translation is CASSQQGGITEAFF.

The rearrangement uses TRBV12-5 and TRBJ2-1; 10 positions agree with TRBD2. The length of the CDR3 is 14 residues. Germline loops: CDR1 LGHNT, CDR2 FRNRAP. The trim removed 1 base at V and 7 bases at J, leaving 1 base unmatched. In DNA, the CDR3 is TGTGCTAGTGGTTTGGCTAGCGGGAGTAATGAGCAGTTCTTC. This codes for CASGLASGSNEQFF. Based on the CDR3 plus reference TRBV12-5 and TRBJ2-1, the full variable domain is DARVTQTPRHKVTEMGQEVTMRCQPILGHNTVFWYRQTMMQGLELLAYFRNRAPLDDSGMPKDRFSAEMPDATLATLKIQPSEPRDSAVYFCASGLASGSNEQFFGPGTRLTVL.

V and J are TRBV4-2 and TRBJ2-1; D may be TRBD1 (6 bases). CDR3 length: 15 amino acids. V was cut by 4 bases and J by 3 bases, with 13 bases left in between. Germline assignment: CDR1 LGHNA and CDR2 YNFKEQ. CDR3 DNA sequence: TGTGCCAGCAGCCCGACTGGGGGCAGCTACAATGAGCAGTTCTTC. Residues: CASSPTGGSYNEQFF.

The gene calls are TRBV7-9 and TRBJ2-1; D not resolved. The germline V gene has CDR1 SEHNR and CDR2 FQNEAQ (reference sequence). This CDR3 is 12 amino acids long. The germline V and J ends were trimmed by 3 bases and 7 bases, with 7 bases remaining between them. CDR3: CASSFGANEQFF. CDR3 coding DNA: TGTGCCAGCAGCTTCGGAGCAAATGAGCAGTTCTTC.

V gene TRBV19 combines with J gene TRBJ2-7; TRBD1 matches at 10 bases. Unmatched junction bases numbered 5, after V lost 4 bases and J lost 2 bases. The CDR3 has 15 residues. CDR1 and CDR2 from the germline V gene are LNHDA and SQIVND (reference sequence). This CDR3 reads CASSTGTGVAYEQYF. CDR3 DNA sequence: TGTGCCAGTAGTACGGGGACAGGGGTAGCCTACGAGCAGTACTTC.

The chain is built from TRBV9 and TRBJ2-7; possible D gene TRBD1, 7 bases. The CDR3 totals 15 residues. V was trimmed by 0 bases and J by 7 bases, leaving 17 bases between them. The V gene's germline CDR1 is SGDLS and CDR2 YYNGEE. The CDR3 loop is CASSVAGGLPFEQYF. The CDR3 coding sequence is TGTGCCAGCAGCGTAGCAGGGGGACTGCCTTTTGAGCAGTACTTC.

The chain recombines TRBV3-1 (or the pseudogene TRBV3-2) with TRBJ2-7, with 13 positions matching TRBD2. J lost 5 bases, V lost 3 bases, and 10 bases had no gene match. The CDR3 length is 17 residues. Germline-derived CDR1 and CDR2 are LGHDT and YNNKEL (reference sequence). The CDR3 DNA reads TGTGCCAGCAGCCACCCCCCTGGACTAGCGGGAGTCGACGAGCAGTACTTC. Protein product: CASSHPPGLAGVDEQYF.

This chain uses TRBV5-1 with TRBJ2-1; 7 nucleotides align to TRBD1. The V gene's germline CDR1 is SGHRS and CDR2 YFSETQ. V lost 0 bases, J lost 8 bases, and 14 bases stayed unmatched. The CDR3 extends over 17 amino acids. CDR3 DNA sequence: TGCGCCAGCAGCTTGGATTTGGTTAGGGGGCGACAGTATGAGCAGTTCTTC. Its translation is CASSLDLVRGRQYEQFF.

The chain has TRBV19 and TRBJ1-1; 7 bases line up with TRBD1. Germline V lookup: CDR1 LNHDA, CDR2 SQIVND (reference sequence). After removal of 9 bases from V and 1 base from J, the junction contained 8 bases not matched to a gene. The CDR3 contains 14 residues. CDR3 sequence: CASQYTGENTEAFF. The CDR3 DNA reads as TGTGCCAGCCAATATACAGGGGAGAACACTGAAGCTTTCTTT.

This sequence joins TRBV6-5 and TRBJ2-3, with TRBD1 identical over 9 bases. The length of the CDR3 is 15 residues. CDR1 MNHEY and CDR2 SVGAGI come from the germline V gene. After removal of 5 bases from V and 6 bases from J, the junction contained 9 bases not matched to a gene. The CDR3 nucleotides are TGTGCCAGCAGTAATTGGGACAGGGTGTTCGATACGCAGTATTTT. Protein product: CASSNWDRVFDTQYF.

Comment on this clone: The sample carries other DNA sequences with the same CDR3. The chain combines TRBV9 with TRBJ2-1; 9 bases are a match to TRBD2. After removal of 3 bases from V and 2 bases from J, the junction contained 3 bases not matched to a gene. CDR3 length: 15 residues. Germline V gives CDR1 SGDLS, CDR2 YYNGEE. CDR3 loop: CASSGGGRAYNEQFF. The CDR3 coding sequence is TGTGCCAGCAGCGGGGGCGGGAGGGCCTACAATGAGCAGTTCTTC. Filled out from reference TRBV9 and TRBJ2-1, the complete variable domain reads DSGVTQTPKHLITATGQRVTLRCSPRSGDLSVYWYQQSLDQGLQFLIQYYNGEERAKGNILERFSAQQFPDLHSELNLSSLELGDSALYFCASSGGGRAYNEQFFGPGTRLTVL.

The V call is TRBV28, the J call TRBJ1-4; D perhaps matches TRBD1 (5 bases). Germline assignment: CDR1 MDHEN and CDR2 SYDVKM. The CDR3 is made up of 14 amino acids. Trimming took off 8 bases at V and 3 bases at J, with 13 bases between the two ends. The CDR3 DNA reads as TGTGCCAGCCAGGTGGGGGGTGCTAATGAAAAACTGTTTTTT. This gives the protein CASQVGGANEKLFF. The variable domain in full, with the rest retrieved from reference TRBV28 and TRBJ1-4, is DVKVTQSSRYLVKRTGEKVFLECVQDMDHENMFWYRQDPGLGLRLIYFSYDVKMKEKGDIPEGYSVSREKKERFSLILESASTNQTSMYLCASQVGGANEKLFFGSGTQLSVL.

The V and J genes are TRBV20-1 and TRBJ2-7; 9 bases align to TRBD1. The CDR3 runs 11 residues. The germline V gene encodes CDR1 DFQATT and CDR2 SNEGSKA (reference sequence). The J segment lost 5 bases and the V segment lost 7 bases, leaving 3 bases of the junction unmatched. The CDR3 is CSVDRGDEQYF. The CDR3 DNA sequence: TGCAGTGTGGACAGGGGTGACGAGCAGTACTTC.

The chain has TRBV7-6 and TRBJ2-5; TRBD2 matches 7 bases. V dropped 1 base and J dropped 3; count of bases not matched to a gene: 14. The V gene's germline CDR1 is SGHVS and CDR2 FNYEAQ. This CDR3 comprises 18 residues. The chain's CDR3 is CASSLVGRVASGEETQYF. The CDR3 region has the DNA TGTGCCAGCAGCTTAGTAGGACGGGTCGCTAGCGGAGAAGAGACCCAGTACTTC.

This chain joins TRBV28 and TRBJ1-2; D may be TRBD1 (5 bases). Germline lookup yields CDR1 MDHEN and CDR2 SYDVKM. Trimming shortened V by 5 bases and J by 8 bases, and 15 bases separated the two germline ends. This CDR3 comprises 13 residues. The CDR3 reads CASSRGTREGYTF. The CDR3 DNA sequence: TGTGCCAGCAGTCGCGGGACCCGGGAGGGCTACACCTTC.

This chain uses TRBV29-1 with TRBJ1-2, with D tentatively TRBD1 (6 bases). CDR3 length equals 13 residues. From germline, CDR1 is SQVTM and CDR2 ANQGSEA. Trimming removed 6 bases at V and 8 bases at J, with 19 bases between. This CDR3 reads CSVDRNGGDGYTF. The CDR3 region has the DNA TGCAGCGTCGACAGGAACGGTGGAGACGGCTACACCTTC.

This sequence joins TRBV6-5 and TRBJ1-1, with 9 nucleotides matching TRBD1. J gave up 5 bases and V 5 bases, and 6 bases lay outside the gene matches. Germline V gene lookup returns CDR1 MNHEY and CDR2 SVGAGI. The CDR3 loop spans 14 amino acids. In DNA, the CDR3 is TGTGCCAGCAGTACAGGGGGCGCGGGGACTGAAGCTTTCTTT. Encoded protein: CASSTGGAGTEAFF.

The J gene is TRBJ2-1, the V gene TRBV27; tentatively, D is TRBD1 (10 bases). From germline, CDR1 is MNHEY and CDR2 SMNVEV (reference sequence). The CDR3 loop spans 20 amino acids. Trimming took 10 bases from V and 2 from J, leaving 33 bases between them. The CDR3 loop is CATATLKTGGLAGTYNEQFF. As DNA, the CDR3 is TGTGCCACCGCCACCCTAAAGACAGGGGGCCTAGCGGGAACCTACAATGAGCAGTTCTTC.

The rearrangement joins TRBV4-1 to TRBJ1-4; 8 bases agree with TRBD1. The V gene end was trimmed by 4 bases and the J gene end by 4 bases; junction bases not matched to a gene: 8. This CDR3 comprises 16 residues. CDR1 MGHRA and CDR2 YSYEKL come from the germline V gene. The CDR3 reads CASSPRDRLNNEKLFF. CDR3 sequence (DNA): TGCGCCAGCAGCCCCCGGGACAGGCTTAATAATGAAAAACTGTTTTTT.

The V gene is TRBV30, the J gene TRBJ1-3; D is unclear. This CDR3 region has 14 residues. The germline V gene encodes CDR1 GTSNPN and CDR2 SVGIG (reference sequence). The V gene lost 3 bases and the J gene lost 0 bases, with 9 bases spanning the gap. The CDR3 here is CAWRPSSSGNTIYF. The CDR3 DNA is TGTGCCTGGAGGCCCTCTAGCTCTGGAAACACCATATATTTT.